The text below deals with one TCR beta chain. The CDR3 loop spans 16 amino acids. V was trimmed by 5 bases and J by 1 base, leaving 17 bases between them. The V gene's germline CDR1 is LNHDA and CDR2 SQIVND (reference sequence). Primers: 60 Vbeta forward and 13 Jbeta reverse. TCRdb's copy holds only in-frame clones and misses some; the assay was immunoSEQ multiplex PCR. The record lists roughly 120,000 clones, of which the ten most abundant hold 3.7%. This sample stems from a study of cytomegalovirus exposure and HLA in healthy donors. The TCR comes from a young man in good health and CMV-seronegative. Source material: PBMCs. The rearrangement links TRBV19 to TRBJ1-1; a possible D gene is TRBD1 (5 bases). The CDR3 DNA follows: TGTGCCAGTAGTGACCTTAAGGGACTGGGGAACACTGAAGCTTTCTTT. Its translation: CASSDLKGLGNTEAFF.